The 32 T cell receptor beta chains given below trace back to one sample, sequenced in a study of T cells in Graves' hyperthyroidism and ophthalmopathy. Amplification of TCR beta CDR3 regions was performed using RNA transcripts as template. HTBI primers drove first-round RT-PCR of the TCR CDR3. One entry per CDR3 protein results from TCRdb running MiXCR on the multiplex PCR reads. This sample has about 600,000 distinct CDR3 sequences, with roughly 15% found just once. The sequencing sample was made of blood. The receptors stem from a woman aged 40-49 years with Graves' ophthalmopathy.

Here the CDR3 DNA reads TGCAGTGCTCAGGGGGGGGGGGCCCAAGAGACCCAGTACTTC. This codes for CSAQGGGAQETQYF. The J gene is TRBJ2-5, the V gene TRBV20-1; D may match TRBD1 or TRBD2 (7 bases each). The length of the CDR3 is 14 residues. Trimming took off 5 bases at V and 1 base at J, with 14 bases between the two ends. CDR1 is DFQATT and CDR2 is SNEGSKA in the germline V gene (reference sequence).

This clonotype was counted at least ten times. The rearrangement joins TRBV28 to TRBJ1-1; 8 nucleotides agree with TRBD1. After removal of 6 bases from V and 1 base from J, the junction contained 4 bases not matched to a gene. CDR3 length: 14 amino acids. Germline CDR1 is MDHEN and CDR2 is SYDVKM. CDR3 bases: TGTGCCAGCAGCTCAGGGGGCGCGAACACTGAAGCTTTCTTT. Translating it yields CASSSGGANTEAFF.

The V gene is TRBV7-2, the J gene TRBJ2-5; 11 positions match TRBD2. Per the germline V gene, CDR1 is SGHTA and CDR2 is FQGNSA. This CDR3 is built from 16 residues. Losses at the gene ends were 3 bases for V and 4 bases for J; bases not matched to a gene: 7. Here the CDR3 DNA reads TGTGCCAGCAGCTTGCAAAGAACTAGCGGGGGAGAGACCCAGTACTTC. Translation: CASSLQRTSGGETQYF.

This clonotype was seen more than once but under ten times. The rearrangement links TRBV7-9 to TRBJ2-2; no definite D call. V was trimmed by 1 base and J by 0 bases, leaving 9 bases between them. Germline V lookup: CDR1 SEHNR, CDR2 FQNEAQ (reference sequence). CDR3 length equals 16 residues. The CDR3: CASSLVNSANTGELFF. The CDR3 bases are TGTGCCAGCAGCTTAGTAAACAGCGCGAACACCGGGGAGCTGTTTTTT.

This clonotype was counted a single time. The V gene is TRBV27, the J gene TRBJ2-5; maybe TRBD1 (6 bases). Germline V lookup: CDR1 MNHEY, CDR2 SMNVEV (reference sequence). The V gene lost 6 bases and the J gene lost 9 bases, with 23 bases spanning the gap. The CDR3 loop spans 15 amino acids. The CDR3 reads CASSLMGAGVEAQYF. The DNA for the CDR3 is TGTGCCAGCAGCCTCATGGGGGCAGGGGTGGAGGCCCAGTACTTC.

The CDR3 sequence is CASSNPAGGGEQFF. CDR3 nucleotides: TGTGCCAGCAGCAACCCAGCGGGAGGGGGAGAGCAGTTCTTC. The rearrangement joins TRBV3-1 to TRBJ2-1; the match to TRBD2 covers 10 bases. V was clipped by 5 bases and J by 10 bases; unmatched bases: 8. The CDR3 has 14 residues. Germline V CDR1 and CDR2: LGHDT, YNNKEL (reference sequence).

This clonotype was detected many times. The V and J genes are TRBV6-1 and TRBJ2-3; the D gene is possibly TRBD2 (6 bases). Trimming removed 5 bases from V and 3 bases from J, with 15 bases in between. CDR3 length equals 15 residues. Germline V lookup: CDR1 MNHNS, CDR2 SASEGT. The CDR3 DNA follows: TGTGCCAGCAGTCGAAGCGGGCTTCGTACAGATACGCAGTATTTT. Its translation: CASSRSGLRTDTQYF.

This clonotype was seen repeatedly, ten times or more. The chain employs TRBV11-2 and TRBJ2-1, with D possibly being TRBD2 (6 bases). Germline loops: CDR1 SGHAT, CDR2 FQNNGV. This CDR3 has 14 amino acids. Between the trimmed V and J ends, which lost 1 base and 7 bases, there was a span of 11 bases. This CDR3 reads CASSLVRGSNEQFF. In DNA, the CDR3 is TGTGCCAGCAGCTTAGTCCGGGGGTCGAATGAGCAGTTCTTC.

This clonotype was detected a few times. The chain has TRBV5-1 and TRBJ2-5; D is perhaps TRBD1 (5 bases). The CDR3 runs to 16 residues. V was clipped by 0 bases and J by 1 base, with 13 bases between them. Germline loops: CDR1 SGHRS, CDR2 YFSETQ. The CDR3 sequence: CASSLGGKGFQETQYF. CDR3 coding DNA: TGCGCCAGCAGCTTGGGGGGCAAGGGGTTCCAAGAGACCCAGTACTTC.

This clonotype was observed a handful of times. The chain joins TRBV5-1 to TRBJ2-6; TRBD1 might be the D (5 bases). The ends were cut back, 0 bases at V and 0 bases at J, with 13 bases in the middle. CDR3 length: 18 amino acids. Germline assignment: CDR1 SGHRS and CDR2 YFSETQ. The CDR3 spells CASSLDRLRDSGANVLTF. CDR3 DNA: TGCGCCAGCAGCTTGGACAGGCTACGAGACTCTGGGGCCAACGTCCTGACTTTC.

This clonotype came up a few times. V and J are TRBV13 and TRBJ2-5; 9 bases are shared with TRBD2. The V gene end was trimmed by 3 bases and the J gene end by 3 bases; junction bases not matched to a gene: 5. The germline CDR1 and CDR2 sequences are PRHDT and FYEKMQ (reference sequence). The CDR3 is 15 amino acids. The CDR3 region is CASSFSRTSEETQYF. The CDR3 DNA reads TGTGCCAGCAGCTTTTCCCGGACTAGCGAAGAGACCCAGTACTTC.

The chain joins TRBV6-9 to TRBJ1-2; D gene unclear. V lost 4 bases and J lost 6, with 12 bases in between. Germline CDR1 MNHGY, CDR2 SVAAGI. The CDR3 loop spans 13 amino acids. DNA of the CDR3: TGTGCCAGCAGTTTATATGGGAGGGATGGCTACACCTTC. Residues: CASSLYGRDGYTF.

This clonotype was seen many times. The V call is TRBV28, the J call TRBJ1-2, with D unresolved. The CDR3 consists of 17 residues. The V gene lost 6 bases and the J gene lost 4 bases, with 24 bases spanning the gap. Looked up from germline, CDR1 is MDHEN and CDR2 is SYDVKM. CDR3 amino acids: CASSLAEPTFSGYGYTF. The DNA of the CDR3 is TGTGCCAGCAGCCTGGCCGAGCCAACATTTAGTGGCTATGGCTACACCTTC.

The sample holds a few counts of this clonotype. The chain combines TRBV5-1 with TRBJ1-5; D is undetermined. Trimming cost V 4 bases and J 9 bases, with 17 bases left between them. CDR3 length: 14 residues. Germline CDR1 SGHRS, CDR2 YFSETQ. CDR3 DNA sequence: TGCGCCAGCAGCATGGGAAGTGGTGGAGGGCCCCAGCATTTT. It encodes CASSMGSGGGPQHF.

This clonotype showed up many times. The chain joins TRBV11-2 to TRBJ2-5, with a weak D call TRBD2 (5 bases). Per germline, CDR1 SGHAT and CDR2 FQNNGV. Trimming left V 5 bases short and J 4 bases short, with 23 bases between. The CDR3 contains 17 residues. CDR3 DNA: TGTGCCAGCAGCCTCCCTGGAGCGGACGGGTTGAGAGAGACCCAGTACTTC. Translated: CASSLPGADGLRETQYF.

This rearrangement joins TRBV6-2 or TRBV6-3 to TRBJ2-3, with 8 bases identical to TRBD2. With 7 bases clipped from V and 1 base from J, the junction kept 10 bases outside the gene matches. Germline CDR1 reads MNHEY; CDR2 reads SVGEGT. This CDR3 has 16 amino acids. CDR3 coding DNA: TGTGCCAGCAAGCTTTCCTCCGGGGGGGGCACAGATACGCAGTATTTT. Translation gives CASKLSSGGGTDTQYF.

This clonotype has ten or more counts. V is TRBV11-2 and J is TRBJ2-3; 8 bases map to TRBD2. This CDR3 has 13 residues. J lost 8 bases, V lost 3 bases, and 4 bases had no gene match. The germline gives CDR1 SGHAT, CDR2 FQNNGV. CDR3 nucleotides: TGTGCCAGCAGCTTGGCCACTAGCGGTACGCAGTATTTT. Its protein is CASSLATSGTQYF.

In its sample, this clonotype was seen a few times. CDR3 protein: CASRNRDPGGTEAFF. CDR3 nucleotide sequence: TGTGCCAGCAGAAATAGGGATCCCGGGGGCACTGAAGCTTTCTTT. J is TRBJ1-1 and V is TRBV2; D perhaps matches TRBD1 (5 bases). Trimming left V 6 bases short and J 4 bases short, with 18 bases between. The CDR3 totals 15 residues. Germline V gene sequence: CDR1 SNHLY, CDR2 FYNNEI.

This clonotype showed up many times. The chain recombines TRBV18 with TRBJ1-5; D is uncertain. In germline, CDR1 is KGHSH, CDR2 LQKENI. V lost 3 bases and J lost 1, with 10 bases in between. CDR3 length: 15 amino acids. Written as DNA, the CDR3 is TGTGCCAGCTCACCGGGGATGGGGAGCAATCAGCCCCAGCATTTT. Its protein product is CASSPGMGSNQPQHF.

With respect to this clonotype: A much larger clone differs by one base, so this may be a read error. CDR3 sequence: CASSWRVDTQYF. The CDR3 region has the DNA TGTGCCAGCAGCTGGCGGGTGGATACGCAGTATTTT. This chain uses TRBV5-5 with TRBJ2-3, with a weak D call TRBD2 (5 bases). CDR3 length equals 12 residues. Per the germline V gene, CDR1 is SGHKS and CDR2 is YYEKEE (reference sequence). The germline V and J ends were trimmed by 3 bases and 6 bases, with 8 bases remaining between them.

This clonotype was recorded many times. J is TRBJ2-5 and V is TRBV11-2; weak D call: TRBD1 (6 bases). Per germline, CDR1 SGHAT and CDR2 FQNNGV. This CDR3 has 13 residues. V lost 5 bases to trimming and J lost 5 bases, with 12 bases between them. Here the CDR3 reads CASSLGQSETQYF. The CDR3, as DNA: TGTGCCAGCAGCCTTGGACAGTCGGAGACCCAGTACTTC.

This clonotype was seen repeatedly, ten times or more. The V call is TRBV12-3 or TRBV12-4, the J call TRBJ1-2, with 7 bases identical to TRBD1. The CDR3 covers 14 residues. Trimming removed 2 bases from V and 4 bases from J; junction bases left unmatched: 4. The CDR3 coding sequence is TGTGCCAGCAGTTTATCAGGGGGAGTCTATGGCTACACCTTC. Protein: CASSLSGGVYGYTF.

This clonotype showed up many times. The CDR3 region has the DNA TGTGCCAGCAGTTTGGATCGAGGGGCGCCGTGGAAAGATACGCAGTATTTT. Translated, it gives CASSLDRGAPWKDTQYF. This chain uses TRBV12-3 or TRBV12-4 with TRBJ2-3, with D perhaps being TRBD1 or TRBD2 (5 bases each). V was clipped by 3 bases and J by 5 bases, with 21 bases between them. The CDR3 consists of 17 residues.

V usage is TRBV6-2 or TRBV6-3 and J usage is TRBJ1-2; TRBD1 matches at 8 bases. CDR1 is MNHEY, CDR2 SVGEGT, per germline. The V and J ends lost 8 bases and 1 base, in that order; junction bases with no gene match: 9. This CDR3 spans 15 amino acids. In DNA form, the CDR3 reads TGTGCCAGCCGAGCCGGGACAGGAGTTAACTATGGCTACACCTTC. Translation gives CASRAGTGVNYGYTF.

The count of this clonotype is one. The chain employs TRBV20-1 and TRBJ1-2; D is unresolved. V was pared by 2 bases and J by 0 bases, with 16 bases between. The CDR3 consists of 16 residues. Germline V CDR1 and CDR2: DFQATT, SNEGSKA (reference sequence). CDR3 in DNA: TGCAGTGCTAGACCGGAGACCGGTACAACTAACTATGGCTACACCTTC. This gives the protein CSARPETGTTNYGYTF.

The V call is TRBV7-8, the J call TRBJ2-6; TRBD1 is a possible D gene (6 bases). Germline assignment: CDR1 SGHVS and CDR2 FQNEAQ. CDR3 length equals 17 residues. With 3 bases removed from V and 2 bases from J, the gap between germline ends came to 14 bases. The CDR3 bases are TGTGCCAGCAGCTTTCCCCCGGCAGGGGCTGGGGCCAACGTCCTGACTTTC. Its translation is CASSFPPAGAGANVLTF.

This clonotype has more than one count but fewer than ten. The CDR3 spells CASSSTGTGAEKLFF. The CDR3 DNA reads as TGCGCCAGCAGCTCGACCGGGACAGGGGCCGAAAAACTGTTTTTT. The V and J genes are TRBV5-1 and TRBJ1-4, with 10 bases aligning to TRBD1. Looked up from germline, CDR1 is SGHRS and CDR2 is YFSETQ. Trimming removed 3 bases from V and 8 bases from J; junction bases left unmatched: 7. This CDR3 is built from 15 residues.

This rearrangement joins TRBV28 to TRBJ2-7, with TRBD2 matching over 7 bases. The V segment lost 1 base and the J segment 6 bases; nucleotides outside the gene matches: 9. Per the germline V gene, CDR1 is MDHEN and CDR2 is SYDVKM. The CDR3 length is 15 residues. The CDR3 loop is CASSLLLAPSLEQYF. The CDR3 nucleotides read TGTGCCAGCAGTTTATTACTAGCGCCCTCCCTCGAGCAGTACTTC.

Only a few counts were recorded for this clonotype. CDR3 region: CATSDYPTGTPYGYTF. CDR3 nucleotides: TGTGCCACCAGTGACTACCCGACAGGGACACCTTATGGCTACACCTTC. The genes are TRBV24-1 and TRBJ1-2; the match to TRBD1 covers 7 bases. CDR3 length: 16 residues. V lost 4 bases and J lost 5; bases outside the gene matches: 12. Looked up from germline, CDR1 is KGHDR and CDR2 is SFDVKD.

The chain links TRBV3-1 to TRBJ1-6; 7 positions agree with TRBD1. The CDR3 has 16 amino acids. The ends lost 1 base at V and 8 bases at J; junction bases unmatched: 8. Germline assignment: CDR1 LGHDT and CDR2 YNNKEL (reference sequence). For the CDR3, the DNA is TGTGCCAGCAGCCAAGGGGCAGGGGGACATGATTCACCCCTCCACTTT. Encoded protein: CASSQGAGGHDSPLHF. Variable domain in full (rest from reference TRBV3-1 and TRBJ1-6): DTAVSQTPKYLVTQMGNDKSIKCEQNLGHDTMYWYKQDSKKFLKIMFSYNNKELIINETVPNRFSPKSPDKAHLNLHINSLELGDSAVYFCASSQGAGGHDSPLHFGNGTRLTVT.

The sample holds many counts of this clonotype. The chain joins TRBV20-1 to TRBJ1-2; D unclear. Germline lookup yields CDR1 DFQATT and CDR2 SNEGSKA (reference sequence). The V end was cut by 0 bases, the J end by 4 bases, with 9 bases between. This CDR3 has 13 residues. CDR3 loop: CSARDLAGYGYTF. The DNA for the CDR3 is TGCAGTGCTAGAGATCTGGCAGGCTATGGCTACACCTTC.

In its sample, this clonotype was seen a few times. The chain couples TRBV12-3 or TRBV12-4 to TRBJ1-2; possibly TRBD1 for D (6 bases). Between the trimmed V and J ends, which lost 4 bases and 1 base, there was a span of 16 bases. CDR3 length: 16 amino acids. The CDR3 coding sequence is TGTGCCAGCAGTTCGGGGGGGGGGGCTAGTAACTATGGCTACACCTTC. Translated: CASSSGGGASNYGYTF.